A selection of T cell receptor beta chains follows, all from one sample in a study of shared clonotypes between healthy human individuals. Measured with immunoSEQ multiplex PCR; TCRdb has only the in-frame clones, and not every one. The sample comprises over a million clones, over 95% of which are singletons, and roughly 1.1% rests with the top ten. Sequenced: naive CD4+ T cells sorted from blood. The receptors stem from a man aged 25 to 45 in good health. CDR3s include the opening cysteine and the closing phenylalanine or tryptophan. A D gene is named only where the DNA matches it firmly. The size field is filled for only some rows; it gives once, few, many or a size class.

CDR3 protein: CASSQEGLAKRGETQYF
CDR3 DNA: TGCGCCAGCAGCCAAGAAGGGCTAGCGAAGAGGGGTGAGACCCAGTACTTC
J gene: TRBJ2-5
V gene: TRBV4-3
D gene: .
clone size: .

CDR3 protein: CSVRPGETQYF
CDR3 DNA: TGCAGCGTGCGACCTGGGGAGACCCAGTACTTC
J gene: TRBJ2-5
V gene: TRBV29-1
D gene: .
clone size: .

CDR3 protein: CASSQDVGRLGRYTF
CDR3 DNA: TGTGCCAGCAGCCAAGACGTAGGAAGGCTCGGCCGCTACACCTTC
J gene: TRBJ1-2
V gene: TRBV14
D gene: .
clone size: .

CDR3 protein: CASSFIGGEETQYF
CDR3 DNA: TGTGCCAGCAGCTTTATTGGAGGGGAAGAGACCCAGTACTTC
J gene: TRBJ2-5
V gene: TRBV7-9
D gene: .
clone size: .

CDR3 protein: CASSRRGGRGNNQPQHF
CDR3 DNA: TGTGCCAGCTCACGACGAGGGGGTAGGGGGAACAATCAGCCCCAGCATTTT
J gene: TRBJ1-5
V gene: TRBV18
D gene: .
clone size: .

CDR3 protein: CAVGLVDSYEQYF
CDR3 DNA: TGTGCCGTCGGACTAGTCGACTCCTACGAGCAGTACTTC
J gene: TRBJ2-7
V gene: TRBV10-3
D gene: TRBD2
clone size: .

CDR3 protein: CASSPQGGRARDTQYF
CDR3 DNA: TGCGCCAGCAGCCCCCAAGGAGGGAGGGCCCGGGATACGCAGTATTTT
J gene: TRBJ2-3
V gene: TRBV4-1
D gene: TRBD2
clone size: .

CDR3 protein: CASSRRNPYEQYF
CDR3 DNA: TGTGCCAGCTCCCGACGTAACCCCTACGAGCAGTACTTC
J gene: TRBJ2-7
V gene: TRBV18
D gene: .
clone size: .

CDR3 protein: CASSLVRGLAGAVQYF
CDR3 DNA: TGTGCCAGCAGCTTAGTCCGGGGGCTAGCGGGAGCGGTGCAGTACTTC
J gene: TRBJ2-7
V gene: TRBV11-3
D gene: TRBD2
clone size: .

CDR3 protein: CASSLSGSTDTQYF
CDR3 DNA: TGTGCCAGCAGCTTATCGGGTAGCACAGATACGCAGTATTTT
J gene: TRBJ2-3
V gene: TRBV7-6
D gene: .
clone size: .

CDR3 protein: CASSVLGTGRYNEQFF
CDR3 DNA: TGTGCCAGCAGCGTTCTCGGGACAGGGCGCTACAATGAGCAGTTCTTC
J gene: TRBJ2-1
V gene: TRBV11-2
D gene: TRBD1
clone size: once

CDR3 protein: CASSLAGGAAYNEQFF
CDR3 DNA: TGCGCCAGCAGCTTGGCCGGGGGGGCCGCCTACAATGAGCAGTTCTTC
J gene: TRBJ2-1
V gene: TRBV5-1
D gene: TRBD2
clone size: .

CDR3 protein: CASSPYGGGTYEQYF
CDR3 DNA: TGTGCCAGCAGCCCGTACGGTGGAGGTACCTACGAGCAGTACTTC
J gene: TRBJ2-7
V gene: TRBV7-2
D gene: .
clone size: .

CDR3 protein: CAISERPSNEKLFF
CDR3 DNA: TGTGCCATCAGTGAGCGACCGAGTAATGAAAAACTGTTTTTT
J gene: TRBJ1-4
V gene: TRBV10-3
D gene: .
clone size: .

CDR3 protein: CAARGGRGYNEQFF
CDR3 DNA: TGTGCCGCCAGGGGCGGGAGGGGGTACAATGAGCAGTTCTTC
J gene: TRBJ2-1
V gene: TRBV28
D gene: TRBD2
clone size: .

CDR3 protein: CASSPLGQETQYF
CDR3 DNA: TGTGCCAGCTCACCACTAGGGCAAGAGACCCAGTACTTC
J gene: TRBJ2-5
V gene: TRBV18
D gene: .
clone size: .

CDR3 protein: CASSPVKLIRTGKQTNEKLFF
CDR3 DNA: TGTGCCAGCTCACCGGTGAAATTAATACGGACAGGGAAGCAAACTAATGAAAAACTGTTTTTT
J gene: TRBJ1-4
V gene: TRBV18
D gene: TRBD1
clone size: .

CDR3 protein: CASSLGGLAGKQETQYF
CDR3 DNA: TGTGCCAGCAGCTTAGGAGGACTAGCGGGAAAACAAGAGACCCAGTACTTC
J gene: TRBJ2-5
V gene: TRBV7-9
D gene: TRBD2
clone size: .

CDR3 protein: CASSGGTVSKQYF
CDR3 DNA: TGTGCCAGCAGCGGAGGGACAGTTTCTAAGCAGTACTTC
J gene: TRBJ2-7
V gene: TRBV5-5
D gene: .
clone size: .

CDR3 protein: CASSQEGALGMNTEAFF
CDR3 DNA: TGCGCCAGCAGCCAAGAGGGAGCACTGGGGATGAACACTGAAGCTTTCTTT
J gene: TRBJ1-1
V gene: TRBV4-1
D gene: .
clone size: once

CDR3 protein: CASSYSGGASKNIQYF
CDR3 DNA: TGTGCCAGCAGTTACTCAGGGGGCGCGAGCAAAAACATTCAGTACTTC
J gene: TRBJ2-4
V gene: TRBV6-5
D gene: TRBD1
clone size: .

CDR3 protein: CASSYLVGGKDNEQFF
CDR3 DNA: TGTGCCAGCAGTTACTTGGTGGGAGGGAAGGACAATGAGCAGTTCTTC
J gene: TRBJ2-1
V gene: TRBV6-5
D gene: TRBD2
clone size: once

CDR3 protein: CASSQTGTSYEQYF
CDR3 DNA: TGCGCCAGCAGTCAAACCGGGACATCCTACGAGCAGTACTTC
J gene: TRBJ2-7
V gene: TRBV10-1
D gene: .
clone size: few

CDR3 protein: CASSFWDSNQETQYF
CDR3 DNA: TGTGCCAGCAGCTTCTGGGACAGCAACCAAGAGACCCAGTACTTC
J gene: TRBJ2-5
V gene: TRBV5-6
D gene: TRBD1
clone size: .

CDR3 protein: CASSYSISTLTGELFF
CDR3 DNA: TGTGCCAGCAGTTACTCGATCTCGACTCTCACCGGGGAGCTGTTTTTT
J gene: TRBJ2-2
V gene: TRBV6-5
D gene: .
clone size: .

CDR3 protein: CASTSGTSEYF
CDR3 DNA: TGTGCCAGCACTTCTGGGACATCGGAGTACTTC
J gene: TRBJ2-7
V gene: TRBV6-5
D gene: .
clone size: .

CDR3 protein: CASSAQTVIYEQYF
CDR3 DNA: TGTGCCAGCAGCGCTCAAACGGTTATTTACGAGCAGTACTTC
J gene: TRBJ2-7
V gene: TRBV28
D gene: .
clone size: .

CDR3 protein: CASSPAGFTDTQYF
CDR3 DNA: TGTGCCAGCAGCCCGGCAGGGTTCACAGATACGCAGTATTTT
J gene: TRBJ2-3
V gene: TRBV27
D gene: .
clone size: .